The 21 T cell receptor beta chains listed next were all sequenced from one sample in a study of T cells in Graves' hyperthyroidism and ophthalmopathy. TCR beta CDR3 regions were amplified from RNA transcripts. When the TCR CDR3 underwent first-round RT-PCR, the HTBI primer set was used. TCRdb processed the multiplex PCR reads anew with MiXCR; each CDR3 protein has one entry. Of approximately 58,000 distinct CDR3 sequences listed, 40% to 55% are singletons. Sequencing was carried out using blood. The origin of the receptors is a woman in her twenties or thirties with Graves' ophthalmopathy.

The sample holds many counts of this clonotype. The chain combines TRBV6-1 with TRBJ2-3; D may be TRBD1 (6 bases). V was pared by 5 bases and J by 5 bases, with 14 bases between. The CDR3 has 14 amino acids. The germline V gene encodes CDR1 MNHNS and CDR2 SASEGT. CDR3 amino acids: CASSPPGVVDTQYF. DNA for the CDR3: TGTGCCAGCAGTCCCCCAGGGGTGGTAGATACGCAGTATTTT.

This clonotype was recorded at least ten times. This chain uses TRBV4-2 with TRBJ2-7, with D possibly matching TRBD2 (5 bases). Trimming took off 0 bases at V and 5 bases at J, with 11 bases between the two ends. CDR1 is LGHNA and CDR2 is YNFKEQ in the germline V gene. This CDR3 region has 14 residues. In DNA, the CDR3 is TGTGCCAGCAGCCAAGATAGGACGGAGGACGAGCAGTACTTC. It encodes CASSQDRTEDEQYF.

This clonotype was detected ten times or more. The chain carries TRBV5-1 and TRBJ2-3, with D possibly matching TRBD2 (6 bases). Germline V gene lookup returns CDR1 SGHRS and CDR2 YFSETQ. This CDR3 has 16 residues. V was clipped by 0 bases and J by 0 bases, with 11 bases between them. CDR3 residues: CASSLVGTPSTDTQYF. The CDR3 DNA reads TGCGCCAGCAGCTTGGTAGGGACTCCTAGCACAGATACGCAGTATTTT.

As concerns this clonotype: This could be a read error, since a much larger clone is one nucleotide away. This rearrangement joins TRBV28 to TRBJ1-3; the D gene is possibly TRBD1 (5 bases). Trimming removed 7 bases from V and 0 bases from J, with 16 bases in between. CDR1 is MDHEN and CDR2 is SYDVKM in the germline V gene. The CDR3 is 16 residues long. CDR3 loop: CASNQGTAYSGNTIYF. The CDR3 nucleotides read TGTGCCAGCAATCAGGGAACAGCTTACTCTGGAAACACCATATATTTT.

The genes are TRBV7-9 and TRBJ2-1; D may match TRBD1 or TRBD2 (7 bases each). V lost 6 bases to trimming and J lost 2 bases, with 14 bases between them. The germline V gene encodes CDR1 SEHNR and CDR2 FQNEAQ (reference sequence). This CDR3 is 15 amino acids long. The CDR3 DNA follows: TGTGCCAGCAGTTTCAGGGGGGGGGCCTACAATGAGCAGTTCTTC. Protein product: CASSFRGGAYNEQFF. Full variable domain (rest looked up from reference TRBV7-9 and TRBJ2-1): DTGVSQNPRHKITKRGQNVTFRCDPISEHNRLYWYRQTLGQGPEFLTYFQNEAQLEKSRLLSDRFSAERPKGSFSTLEIQRTEQGDSAMYLCASSFRGGAYNEQFFGPGTRLTVL.

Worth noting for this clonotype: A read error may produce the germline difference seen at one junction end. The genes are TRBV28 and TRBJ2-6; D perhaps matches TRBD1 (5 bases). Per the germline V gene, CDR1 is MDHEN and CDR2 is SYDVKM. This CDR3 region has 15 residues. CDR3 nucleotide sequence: TGTGCCAACAGTTTAAAGGGGACTGGGGCCAACGTCCTGACTTTC. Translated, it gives CANSLKGTGANVLTF.

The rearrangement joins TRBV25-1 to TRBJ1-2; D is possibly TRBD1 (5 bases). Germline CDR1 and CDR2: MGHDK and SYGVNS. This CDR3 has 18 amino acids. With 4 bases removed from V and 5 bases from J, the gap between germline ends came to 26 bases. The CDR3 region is CASSAPPGARALSYGYTF. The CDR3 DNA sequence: TGTGCCAGCAGTGCTCCCCCTGGGGCAAGGGCCCTTAGTTATGGCTACACCTTC.

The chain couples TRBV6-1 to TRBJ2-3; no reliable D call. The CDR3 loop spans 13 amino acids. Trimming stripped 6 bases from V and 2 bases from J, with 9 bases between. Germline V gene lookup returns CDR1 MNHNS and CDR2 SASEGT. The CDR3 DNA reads TGTGCCAGCAGGACCGGAATCACAGATACGCAGTATTTT. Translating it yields CASRTGITDTQYF.

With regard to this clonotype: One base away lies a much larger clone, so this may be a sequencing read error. The CDR3 DNA reads TGTGCCAGCAGTCAAGGGGCTAGCGGGACCGGTGGTGAGCAGTACTTC. This encodes CASSQGASGTGGEQYF. The V call is TRBV7-9, the J call TRBJ2-7; 9 bases are a match to TRBD2. Looked up from germline, CDR1 is SEHNR and CDR2 is FQNEAQ (reference sequence). The CDR3 contains 16 residues. V gave up 6 bases and J gave up 7 bases; unmatched junction bases: 16.

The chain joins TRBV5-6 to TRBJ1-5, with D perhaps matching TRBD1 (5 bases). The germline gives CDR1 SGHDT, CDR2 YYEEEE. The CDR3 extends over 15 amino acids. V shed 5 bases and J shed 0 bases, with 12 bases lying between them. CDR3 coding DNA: TGTGCCAGCAGGGGGACTAACTATAGCAATCAGCCCCAGCATTTT. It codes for CASRGTNYSNQPQHF.

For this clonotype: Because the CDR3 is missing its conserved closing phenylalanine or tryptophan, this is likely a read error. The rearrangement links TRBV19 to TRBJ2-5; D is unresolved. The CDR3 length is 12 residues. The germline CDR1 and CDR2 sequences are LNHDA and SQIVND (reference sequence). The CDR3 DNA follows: TGTGTCTGTAGGCAGGCTGGGGAGACCCAGTACTTA. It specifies CVCRQAGETQYL.

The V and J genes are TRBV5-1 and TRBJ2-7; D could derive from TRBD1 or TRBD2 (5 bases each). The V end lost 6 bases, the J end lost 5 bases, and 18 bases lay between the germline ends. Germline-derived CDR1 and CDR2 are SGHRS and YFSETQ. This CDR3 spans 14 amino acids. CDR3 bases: TGCGCCAGCACATGGGGGTCTGGGGCCAACGAGCAGTACTTC. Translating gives CASTWGSGANEQYF.

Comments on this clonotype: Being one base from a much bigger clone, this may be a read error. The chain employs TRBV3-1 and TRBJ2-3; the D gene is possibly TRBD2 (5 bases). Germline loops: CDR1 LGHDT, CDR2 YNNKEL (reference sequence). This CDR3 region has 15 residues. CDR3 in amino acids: CANSQDYPSTDTQYF. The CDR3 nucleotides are TGTGCCAACAGCCAAGACTACCCTAGCACAGATACGCAGTATTTT.

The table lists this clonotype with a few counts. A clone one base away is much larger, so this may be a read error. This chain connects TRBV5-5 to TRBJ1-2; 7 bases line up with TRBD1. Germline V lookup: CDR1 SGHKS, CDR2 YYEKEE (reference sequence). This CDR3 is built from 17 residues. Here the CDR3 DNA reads TGTGCCAGCAGCTTGGGACAGGGCAGCACTTCTGACTATGGCTGCACCTTC. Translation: CASSLGQGSTSDYGCTF. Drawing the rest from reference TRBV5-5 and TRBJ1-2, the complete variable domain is DAGVTQSPTHLIKTRGQQVTLRCSPISGHKSVSWYQQVLGQGPQFIFQYYEKEERGRGNFPDRFSARQFPNYSSELNVNALLLGDSALYLCASSLGQGSTSDYGCTFGSGTRLTVV.

The CDR3 coding sequence is TGTGCCAGCTCACCAGAGACAGGGTCTGTCTACGAGCAGTACTTC. This sequence encodes CASSPETGSVYEQYF. The chain joins TRBV18 to TRBJ2-7, with TRBD1 matching 7 bases. The germline V gene encodes CDR1 KGHSH and CDR2 LQKENI. Trimming cost V 2 bases and J 3 bases; bases outside gene matches: 7. The CDR3 is 15 amino acids.

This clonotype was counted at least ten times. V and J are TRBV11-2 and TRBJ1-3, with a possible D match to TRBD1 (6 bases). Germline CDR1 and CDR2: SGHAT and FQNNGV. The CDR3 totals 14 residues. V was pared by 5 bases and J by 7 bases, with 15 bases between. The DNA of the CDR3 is TGTGCCAGCAGCAGCCTACAGGGTGATAACACCATATATTTT. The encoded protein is CASSSLQGDNTIYF.

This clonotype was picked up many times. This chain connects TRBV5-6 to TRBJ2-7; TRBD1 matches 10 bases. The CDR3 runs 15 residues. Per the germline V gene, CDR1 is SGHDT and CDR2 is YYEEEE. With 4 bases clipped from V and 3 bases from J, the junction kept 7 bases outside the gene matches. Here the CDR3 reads CASSHGTGAIYEQYF. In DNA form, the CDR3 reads TGTGCCAGCAGCCATGGGACAGGGGCCATCTACGAGCAGTACTTC.

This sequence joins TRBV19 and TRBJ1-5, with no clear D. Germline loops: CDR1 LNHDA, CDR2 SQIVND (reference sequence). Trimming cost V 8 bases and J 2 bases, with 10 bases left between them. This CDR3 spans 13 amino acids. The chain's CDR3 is CASGRQGNQPQHF. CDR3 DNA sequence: TGTGCCAGTGGGAGGCAGGGCAATCAGCCCCAGCATTTT. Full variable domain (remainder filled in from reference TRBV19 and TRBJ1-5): DGGITQSPKYLFRKEGQNVTLSCEQNLNHDAMYWYRQDPGQGLRLIYYSQIVNDFQKGDIAEGYSVSREKKESFPLTVTSAQKNPTAFYLCASGRQGNQPQHFGDGTRLSIL.

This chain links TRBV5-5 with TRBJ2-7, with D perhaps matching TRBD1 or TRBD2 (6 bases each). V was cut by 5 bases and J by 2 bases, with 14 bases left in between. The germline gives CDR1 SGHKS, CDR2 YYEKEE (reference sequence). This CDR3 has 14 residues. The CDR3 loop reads CASRGADYAYEQYF. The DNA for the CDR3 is TGTGCCAGCAGGGGGGCGGACTACGCCTACGAGCAGTACTTC.

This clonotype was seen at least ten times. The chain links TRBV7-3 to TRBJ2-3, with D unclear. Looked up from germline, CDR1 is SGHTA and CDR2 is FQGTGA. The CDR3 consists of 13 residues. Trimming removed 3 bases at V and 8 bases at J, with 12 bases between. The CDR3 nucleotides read TGTGCCAGCAGCTTGATGTCGTCGGGTACGCAGTATTTT. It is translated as CASSLMSSGTQYF. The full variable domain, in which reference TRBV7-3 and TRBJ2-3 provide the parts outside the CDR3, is GAGVSQTPSNKVTEKGKYVELRCDPISGHTALYWYRQSLGQGPEFLIYFQGTGAADDSGLPNDRFFAVRPEGSVSTLKIQRTERGDSAVYLCASSLMSSGTQYFGPGTRLTVL.

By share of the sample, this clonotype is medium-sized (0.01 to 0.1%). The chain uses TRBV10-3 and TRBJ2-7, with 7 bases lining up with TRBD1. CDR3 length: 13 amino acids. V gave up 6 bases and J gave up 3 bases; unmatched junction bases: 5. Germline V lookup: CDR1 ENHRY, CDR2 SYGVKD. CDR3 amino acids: CAISQGQNYEQYF. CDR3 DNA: TGTGCCATCAGCCAGGGACAGAACTACGAGCAGTACTTC.